These 21 T cell receptor beta chains were all obtained from the same sample, sequenced in a study of identical twins. TCRdb re-called the 5' RACE reads with MiXCR, one entry per CDR3 protein. Of under 900,000 distinct CDR3 sequences in the sample, roughly an eighth are singletons; the top ten hold around 1.5%. Separately, the same data were catalogued under a study of yellow fever vaccine responses in identical twins.

The sequencing input was PBMCs. The receptor set was obtained from a woman aged 18-35 years in good health.

A few counts support this clonotype. This chain links TRBV29-1 with TRBJ1-2, with 7 bases lining up with TRBD1. Germline CDR1 reads SQVTM; CDR2 reads ANQGSEA. This CDR3 spans 11 amino acids. Trimming at V came to 6 bases and at J to 7 bases, leaving 5 bases not matched to a gene. This CDR3 reads CSVGQVSGYTF. The CDR3 nucleotides read TGCAGCGTCGGACAGGTCTCTGGCTACACCTTC.

This clonotype was seen ten or more times. V and J are TRBV5-1 and TRBJ2-5, with D possibly TRBD1 on 6 matching bases. This CDR3 is built from 13 residues. V lost 3 bases, J lost 3 bases, and 9 bases lay in between. Per the germline V gene, CDR1 is SGHRS and CDR2 is YFSETQ. In DNA, the CDR3 is TGCGCCAGCAGCTCCCGGGACAAAGAGACCCAGTACTTC. Translation: CASSSRDKETQYF.

This chain links TRBV10-3 with TRBJ2-5; TRBD1 aligns across 7 bases. This CDR3 has 13 amino acids. V was pared by 6 bases and J by 1 base, with 2 bases of the junction left unmatched. Germline values: CDR1 ENHRY, CDR2 SYGVKD. This CDR3 reads CAISRQGQETQYF. Here the CDR3 DNA reads TGTGCCATCAGCAGACAGGGCCAAGAGACCCAGTACTTC.

This clonotype was counted between two and nine times. The chain combines TRBV4-2 with TRBJ2-5; TRBD1 matches at 10 bases. V lost 5 bases to trimming and J lost 1 base; unmatched junction nucleotides: 4. CDR1 and CDR2 from the germline V gene are LGHNA and YNFKEQ. This CDR3 has 15 amino acids. Here the CDR3 DNA reads TGTGCCAGCAGCGTCCGGGACAGGGGCCAAGAGACCCAGTACTTC. It translates to CASSVRDRGQETQYF.

The chain uses TRBV7-9 and TRBJ2-7, with D unclear. The germline gives CDR1 SEHNR, CDR2 FQNEAQ (reference sequence). Trimming took 3 bases from V and 0 from J, leaving 12 bases between them. CDR3 length equals 15 residues. CDR3: CASSLSQSLSYEQYF. The CDR3 region has the DNA TGTGCCAGCAGCTTGTCCCAGTCCCTCTCCTACGAGCAGTACTTC.

The table lists this clonotype with a few counts. The rearrangement links TRBV10-3 to TRBJ1-4, with D perhaps matching TRBD1 (5 bases). In germline, CDR1 is ENHRY, CDR2 SYGVKD. This CDR3 is built from 12 residues. The CDR3 region has the DNA TGTGCAACACAGGCAACTAATGAAAAACTGTTTTTT. Translation: CATQATNEKLFF.

This clonotype was seen more than once but under ten times. This chain's CDR3 is CASSLAFTGGRETQYF. The CDR3 DNA reads TGCGCCAGCAGCTTGGCCTTTACGGGGGGGCGAGAGACCCAGTACTTC. V and J are TRBV5-1 and TRBJ2-5, with 8 bases fitting TRBD2. Unmatched junction bases numbered 8, after V lost 0 bases and J lost 4 bases. The CDR3 spans 16 residues. Germline V lookup: CDR1 SGHRS, CDR2 YFSETQ.

This clonotype appeared many times. The chain carries TRBV6-5 and TRBJ1-1; no clear D. With 7 bases removed from V and 1 base from J, the gap between germline ends came to 4 bases. Germline-derived CDR1 and CDR2 are MNHEY and SVGAGI. The CDR3 spans 11 residues. CDR3: CASKSNTEAFF. DNA for the CDR3: TGTGCCAGCAAGTCGAACACTGAAGCTTTCTTT.

Written as DNA, the CDR3 is TGTGCCAGCAGCACAGGGGATGGGGAGACCCAGTACTTC. This translates into CASSTGDGETQYF. The chain is built from TRBV12-3 or TRBV12-4 and TRBJ2-5, with 7 bases identical to TRBD1. This CDR3 region has 13 residues. The J segment lost 5 bases and the V segment lost 6 bases, leaving 6 bases of the junction unmatched.

The chain couples TRBV9 to TRBJ2-2; TRBD1 is a possible D gene (5 bases). This CDR3 has 17 amino acids. V shed 5 bases and J shed 4 bases, with 21 bases lying between them. The germline gives CDR1 SGDLS, CDR2 YYNGEE. CDR3 nucleotides: TGTGCCAGCAGACAAGGGCGCAGGTCTCAGGGCACCGGGGAGCTGTTTTTT. Protein: CASRQGRRSQGTGELFF. Based on the CDR3 plus reference TRBV9 and TRBJ2-2, the full variable domain is DSGVTQTPKHLITATGQRVTLRCSPRSGDLSVYWYQQSLDQGLQFLIQYYNGEERAKGNILERFSAQQFPDLHSELNLSSLELGDSALYFCASRQGRRSQGTGELFFGEGSRLTVL.

V is TRBV5-1 and J is TRBJ2-2; D possibly uses TRBD1 or TRBD2 (6 bases each). The CDR3 runs 14 residues. V shed 5 bases and J shed 1 base, with 9 bases lying between them. Germline CDR1 and CDR2: SGHRS and YFSETQ. CDR3 DNA sequence: TGCGCCAGCAGGCGGGACATGAACACCGGGGAGCTGTTTTTT. It codes for CASRRDMNTGELFF.

This clonotype was seen a few times. V usage is TRBV27 and J usage is TRBJ2-3; 12 nucleotides align to TRBD1. The V segment lost 5 bases and the J segment 5 bases; nucleotides outside the gene matches: 5. This CDR3 is built from 15 residues. Looked up from germline, CDR1 is MNHEY and CDR2 is SMNVEV (reference sequence). DNA of the CDR3: TGTGCCAGCAGTCTAGGGACAGGGGGCATAGATACGCAGTATTTT. Translating it yields CASSLGTGGIDTQYF.

This clonotype was detected only a few times. The V call is TRBV28, the J call TRBJ2-3; D remains unclear. V lost 6 bases to trimming and J lost 2 bases, with 12 bases between them. From germline, CDR1 is MDHEN and CDR2 SYDVKM. This CDR3 region has 14 residues. This chain's CDR3 is CASRPTDPTDTQYF. The CDR3 DNA reads TGTGCCAGCAGGCCGACCGACCCCACAGATACGCAGTATTTT.

This clonotype was seen only a few times. The rearrangement uses TRBV9 and TRBJ1-1, with TRBD1 as a possible D gene (5 bases). Germline loops: CDR1 SGDLS, CDR2 YYNGEE. The CDR3 contains 15 residues. V lost 0 bases and J 2 bases, leaving 11 bases between the germline ends. CDR3 in DNA: TGTGCCAGCAGCGTAGGCCCAGGGATAAACACTGAAGCTTTCTTT. This encodes CASSVGPGINTEAFF. Full variable domain (remainder filled in from reference TRBV9 and TRBJ1-1): DSGVTQTPKHLITATGQRVTLRCSPRSGDLSVYWYQQSLDQGLQFLIQYYNGEERAKGNILERFSAQQFPDLHSELNLSSLELGDSALYFCASSVGPGINTEAFFGQGTRLTVV.

The chain combines TRBV4-1 with TRBJ1-4, with 9 bases fitting TRBD1. CDR1 and CDR2 from the germline V gene are MGHRA and YSYEKL. The trim removed 1 base at V and 8 bases at J, leaving 8 bases unmatched. This CDR3 region has 16 residues. The CDR3 DNA sequence: TGCGCCAGCAGCCAAGCCTCGACAGGGGGAAAGGAAAAACTGTTTTTT. This translates into CASSQASTGGKEKLFF.

The V call is TRBV27, the J call TRBJ2-1; TRBD2 matches 8 bases. This CDR3 contains 14 residues. The V segment lost 8 bases and the J segment 5 bases; nucleotides outside the gene matches: 8. The germline V gene encodes CDR1 MNHEY and CDR2 SMNVEV (reference sequence). CDR3 in amino acids: CASRRLAGHNEQFF. CDR3 DNA: TGTGCCAGCCGGAGGCTAGCGGGCCACAATGAGCAGTTCTTC.

This clonotype was detected only a few times. In DNA, the CDR3 is TGTGCCAGCAGTCGCCTTGACAGGGACCAAGAGACCCAGTACTTC. The encoded protein is CASSRLDRDQETQYF. The chain uses TRBV6-2 or TRBV6-3 and TRBJ2-5, with 7 bases aligning to TRBD1. The CDR3 is 15 residues long. Germline CDR1 and CDR2: MNHEY and SVGEGT. V dropped 5 bases and J dropped 0; count of bases not matched to a gene: 6.

In this sample, this clonotype turned up many times. CDR3 amino acids: CSAEPGGARGYTF. CDR3 bases: TGCAGTGCTGAACCCGGGGGGGCGAGGGGCTACACCTTC. V gene TRBV20-1 combines with J gene TRBJ1-2; tentative D call: TRBD1 (6 bases). V lost 5 bases to trimming and J lost 8 bases, with 18 bases between them. CDR3 size: 13 residues. CDR1 and CDR2 from the germline V gene are DFQATT and SNEGSKA (reference sequence).

This clonotype was seen ten or more times. The chain links TRBV3-1 to TRBJ1-1; a weak D match, TRBD1 (6 bases). The CDR3 is made up of 14 amino acids. Per germline, CDR1 LGHDT and CDR2 YNNKEL (reference sequence). The ends were cut back, 1 base at V and 5 bases at J, with 11 bases in the middle. CDR3 residues: CASSQGGQSTEAFF. DNA of the CDR3: TGTGCCAGCAGCCAAGGGGGGCAGAGTACTGAAGCTTTCTTT.

The chain links TRBV27 to TRBJ2-1; TRBD2 matches 7 bases. Unmatched junction bases numbered 8, after V lost 3 bases and J lost 3 bases. The CDR3 runs to 16 residues. Looked up from germline, CDR1 is MNHEY and CDR2 is SMNVEV (reference sequence). The CDR3 DNA sequence: TGTGCCAGCAGTTTGAAGGGCGGGAGAGTCTACAATGAGCAGTTCTTC. Its protein is CASSLKGGRVYNEQFF.

This clonotype was observed a few times. The CDR3 loop reads CASSQEEGAGTEAFF. The CDR3 nucleotides are TGCGCCAGCAGCCAAGAGGAGGGGGCTGGCACTGAAGCTTTCTTT. The chain links TRBV4-1 to TRBJ1-1; 7 nucleotides agree with TRBD1. Germline V CDR1 and CDR2: MGHRA, YSYEKL. With 0 bases clipped from V and 4 bases from J, the junction kept 5 bases outside the gene matches. This CDR3 has 15 residues.